One sample yielded the 32 T cell receptor beta chains listed below, sequenced in a study of OX40 agonist ivuxolimab in advanced cancers. The library relied on the immunoSEQ multiplex PCR assay. TCRdb obtained this table from immuneACCESS and retained in-frame rearrangements with V and J assigned. These tables miss some clones; where compared with another copy, unresolved V genes account for less than half of the shortfall, and the remainder is unexplained. For this sample the table gives about 48,000 clones, of which about nine tenths were detected only once. Of the sample, 6.7% falls within the top ten clones. Sequencing was performed on CD4+ or CD8+ T cells sorted from blood, taken in a trial of the OX40 agonist ivuxolimab. These TCRs come from an adult with an advanced solid tumor such as melanoma, head and neck, liver or kidney cancer.

The V call is TRBV13, the J call TRBJ1-2, with D possibly being TRBD1 (5 bases). There are 16 residues in the CDR3. The germline gives CDR1 PRHDT, CDR2 FYEKMQ (reference sequence). The V end was cut by 5 bases, the J end by 4 bases, with 20 bases between. CDR3 sequence reads: CASSDQFGGGFYGYTF. The CDR3 DNA is TGTGCCAGCAGCGACCAGTTTGGGGGTGGGTTCTATGGCTACACCTTC.

V usage is TRBV6-1 and J usage is TRBJ1-4; D is unclear. Looked up from germline, CDR1 is MNHNS and CDR2 is SASEGT. The CDR3 covers 16 residues. The V end lost 3 bases, the J end lost 4 bases, and 15 bases lay between the germline ends. The CDR3 nucleotides read TGTGCCAGCAGTGATCCTGATGGACTGATTAATGAAAAACTGTTTTTT. Protein sequence: CASSDPDGLINEKLFF.

V gene TRBV10-1 combines with J gene TRBJ2-5; D gene ambiguous. Germline assignment: CDR1 WNHNN and CDR2 SYGVQD (reference sequence). The CDR3 runs 14 residues. V was shortened by 0 bases and J by 1 base, with 6 bases between the two germline ends. This chain's CDR3 is CASSESGVQETQYF. CDR3 nucleotide sequence: TGCGCCAGCAGTGAGTCGGGCGTCCAAGAGACCCAGTACTTC.

J is TRBJ1-2 and V is TRBV4-1; the D is unclear. Germline CDR1 is MGHRA and CDR2 is YSYEKL. The CDR3 runs to 13 residues. Trimming pared 1 base from V and 4 bases from J, leaving 7 bases between. The chain's CDR3 is CASSQALTYGYTF. The CDR3 DNA reads as TGCGCCAGCAGCCAAGCGCTTACCTATGGCTACACCTTC.

The gene calls are TRBV5-6 and TRBJ1-2; 7 nucleotides match TRBD1. The CDR3 has 13 amino acids. Germline V gene data show CDR1 as SGHDT and CDR2 as YYEEEE. V gave up 4 bases and J gave up 2 bases; unmatched junction bases: 2. The CDR3 region is CASSRRGNYGYTF. The CDR3 region has the DNA TGTGCCAGCAGCCGCAGGGGGAACTATGGCTACACCTTC.

The chain links TRBV19 to TRBJ1-2; D not certain. The CDR3 sequence is 15 residues long. CDR1 and CDR2 (germline): LNHDA, SQIVND (reference sequence). The ends were cut back, 0 bases at V and 3 bases at J, with 11 bases in the middle. The CDR3 protein is CASSIDLVQHYGYTF. CDR3 nucleotide sequence: TGTGCCAGTAGTATAGATCTCGTACAACACTATGGCTACACCTTC.

The chain joins TRBV7-9 to TRBJ2-3; D could derive from TRBD1 or TRBD2 (5 bases each). Trimming took off 2 bases at V and 0 bases at J, with 12 bases between the two ends. Germline CDR1 SEHNR, CDR2 FQNEAQ (reference sequence). This CDR3 spans 16 amino acids. The CDR3 here is CASSLLTGPSTDTQYF. CDR3 in DNA: TGTGCCAGCAGCTTACTAACGGGACCTAGCACAGATACGCAGTATTTT. The entire variable domain, with the rest obtained from reference TRBV7-9 and TRBJ2-3, is as follows: DTGVSQNPRHKITKRGQNVTFRCDPISEHNRLYWYRQTLGQGPEFLTYFQNEAQLEKSRLLSDRFSAERPKGSFSTLEIQRTEQGDSAMYLCASSLLTGPSTDTQYFGPGTRLTVL.

In this sample, this clone turned up a few times. The V gene is TRBV23-1, the J gene TRBJ1-5; the D gene is possibly TRBD1 (5 bases). Being an ORF, TRBV23-1 has a function that is uncertain. Between the trimmed V and J ends, which lost 8 bases and 9 bases, there was a span of 23 bases. This CDR3 spans 15 amino acids. The CDR3 coding sequence is TGCGCCAGCGAGGGCAGGGAAGACGGGAAAAGGCCCCAGCATTTT. Amino acid sequence: CASEGREDGKRPQHF.

This clone was found a few times. The chain recombines TRBV4-2 with TRBJ2-7; 8 bases fit TRBD1. J lost 6 bases, V lost 5 bases, and 3 bases had no gene match. The CDR3 has 12 residues. Germline V gene data show CDR1 as LGHNA and CDR2 as YNFKEQ. The CDR3 spells CASSTTGGEQYV. CDR3 sequence (DNA): TGTGCCAGCAGCACTACAGGGGGCGAGCAGTACGTC.

This clone has a single count. The chain couples TRBV7-7 to TRBJ2-7, with no clear D. The V gene's germline CDR1 is SSHAT and CDR2 FNYEAQ (reference sequence). This CDR3 is built from 11 residues. Here the CDR3 DNA reads TGTGCTAGCAGTCACGGTTGCGAGCAGTACGTC. Its protein is CASSHGCEQYV.

This rearrangement joins TRBV27 to TRBJ2-2, with D hard to call. This CDR3 has 12 amino acids. Trimming took 4 bases from V and 2 from J, leaving 2 bases between them. Germline CDR1 reads MNHEY; CDR2 reads SMNVEV (reference sequence). CDR3 in DNA: TGTGCCAGCAGTTCCAACACCGGGGAGCTGTTTTTT. Protein sequence: CASSSNTGELFF.

This rearrangement joins TRBV27 to TRBJ1-2; D unclear. Germline V gene data show CDR1 as MNHEY and CDR2 as SMNVEV (reference sequence). This CDR3 has 11 amino acids. V lost 6 bases, J lost 5 bases, and 7 bases lay in between. This chain's CDR3 is CASRTLYGYTF. The CDR3 nucleotides read TGTGCCAGCAGAACCCTTTATGGCTACACCTTC.

This chain connects TRBV9 to TRBJ2-7; D gene unclear. Germline-derived CDR1 and CDR2 are SGDLS and YYNGEE. This CDR3 is 13 amino acids long. With 3 bases removed from V and 0 bases from J, the gap between germline ends came to 7 bases. The CDR3: CASSADNSYEQYF. The CDR3 DNA sequence: TGTGCCAGCAGCGCTGACAACTCCTACGAGCAGTACTTC.

As concerns this clone: One junction end disagrees with the germline gene, perhaps due to a read error. The chain couples TRBV7-2 to TRBJ2-5; D might be TRBD2 (6 bases). This CDR3 is built from 16 residues. Germline V gene lookup returns CDR1 SGHTA and CDR2 FQGNSA. DNA of the CDR3: TGTGCCAGCACCTTACTCGGGACTCTAGGCGGGGAGACCCAGTACTTC. This sequence encodes CASTLLGTLGGETQYF.

The chain employs TRBV21-1 and TRBJ1-2; the listed D gene, TRBD1, was not tested against the DNA. TRBV21-1 is given as a pseudogene. The CDR3 extends over 13 amino acids. The CDR3 spells CASKNRECCGYTF. The CDR3 DNA reads as TGTGCCAGCAAGAACAGGGAGTGTTGTGGCTACACCTTC.

The rearrangement joins TRBV9 to TRBJ1-2, with D possibly matching TRBD1 (5 bases). The CDR3 has 16 amino acids. V was shortened by 6 bases and J by 4 bases, with 22 bases between the two germline ends. Germline-derived CDR1 and CDR2 are SGDLS and YYNGEE. For the CDR3, the DNA is TGTGCCAGCACGTCCCCAGGGTCCCTGTGGCGCTATGGCTACACCTTC. This codes for CASTSPGSLWRYGYTF.

Points on this clone: Other DNA variants within this sample encode the same CDR3. The chain employs TRBV4-1 and TRBJ2-1; D remains unclear. Germline V lookup: CDR1 MGHRA, CDR2 YSYEKL. Trimming shortened V by 1 base and J by 7 bases, and 5 bases separated the two germline ends. The CDR3 length is 12 residues. The CDR3 sequence is CASSQGGNEQFF. The CDR3 nucleotides are TGCGCCAGCAGCCAAGGGGGTAATGAGCAGTTCTTC.

The CDR3 loop reads CSVGTVYEQYV. CDR3 DNA: TGCAGCGTCGGGACAGTCTACGAGCAGTACGTC. The rearrangement links TRBV29-1 to TRBJ2-7; 7 nucleotides line up with TRBD1. The CDR3 covers 11 residues. Trimming cost V 6 bases and J 3 bases; bases outside gene matches: 2. Per germline, CDR1 SQVTM and CDR2 ANQGSEA.

This clone was observed a single time. The rearrangement uses TRBV6-5 and TRBJ2-2; no clear D gene. The germline CDR1 and CDR2 sequences are MNHEY and SVGAGI. V was trimmed by 2 bases and J by 6 bases, leaving 7 bases between them. The CDR3 has 13 residues. The CDR3: CASSYGDAGELFF. CDR3 sequence (DNA): TGTGCCAGCAGTTACGGGGATGCCGGGGAGCTGTTTTTT.

The chain employs TRBV6-5 and TRBJ1-1; D may be TRBD1 (5 bases). Trimming took off 2 bases at V and 3 bases at J, with 10 bases between the two ends. CDR3 size: 14 residues. Germline V gene lookup returns CDR1 MNHEY and CDR2 SVGAGI. This chain's CDR3 is CASSYDRHYTEAFF. In nucleotides, the CDR3 is TGTGCCAGCAGTTACGACAGACATTACACTGAAGCTTTCTTT.

The CDR3 loop is CASSLEVWGGPVRETQYF. The CDR3 DNA follows: TGTGCCAGCAGCTTGGAGGTGTGGGGCGGGCCCGTTCGGGAGACCCAGTACTTC. The chain is built from TRBV5-6 and TRBJ2-5; D might be TRBD1 or TRBD2, each matching 5 bases. This CDR3 spans 18 amino acids. CDR1 is SGHDT, CDR2 YYEEEE, per germline. V was clipped by 0 bases and J by 5 bases, with 23 bases between them. Complete variable domain (other parts from reference TRBV5-6 and TRBJ2-5): DAGVTQSPTHLIKTRGQQVTLRCSPKSGHDTVSWYQQALGQGPQFIFQYYEEEERQRGNFPDRFSGHQFPNYSSELNVNALLLGDSALYLCASSLEVWGGPVRETQYFGPGTRLLVL.

The CDR3 sequence: CASSYFGGSTDTQYF. DNA of the CDR3: TGTGCCAGCAGTTACTTCGGGGGGAGCACAGATACGCAGTATTTT. The chain recombines TRBV6-6 with TRBJ2-3, with 7 bases aligning to TRBD2. Unmatched junction bases numbered 1, after V lost 1 base and J lost 0 bases. Germline lookup yields CDR1 MNHNY and CDR2 SVGAGI (reference sequence). The CDR3 totals 15 residues.

The V call is TRBV11-2, the J call TRBJ1-1; D remains ambiguous. V was cut by 3 bases and J by 2 bases, with 10 bases left in between. The CDR3 runs 14 residues. Germline values: CDR1 SGHAT, CDR2 FQNNGV. This chain's CDR3 is CASSLTSANTEAFF. In DNA, the CDR3 is TGTGCCAGCAGCTTGACCTCAGCAAACACTGAAGCTTTCTTT.

The chain employs TRBV6-5 and TRBJ2-1, with 7 positions matching TRBD2. After removal of 2 bases from V and 10 bases from J, the junction contained 5 bases not matched to a gene. CDR1 is MNHEY, CDR2 SVGAGI, per germline. CDR3 length: 13 amino acids. The CDR3 spells CASSYVAGVEQFF. CDR3 DNA sequence: TGTGCCAGCAGTTACGTTGCGGGGGTCGAGCAGTTCTTC.

The CDR3 bases are TGTGCCAGCAGCTTCCGGGACAGGGAAAACTATGGCTACACCTTC. Its protein product is CASSFRDRENYGYTF. The chain employs TRBV7-9 and TRBJ1-2; TRBD1 matches at 9 bases. The germline V gene has CDR1 SEHNR and CDR2 FQNEAQ (reference sequence). J lost 2 bases, V lost 3 bases, and 4 bases had no gene match. The CDR3 covers 15 residues.

This clone was counted once. The V and J genes are TRBV10-1 and TRBJ1-3; TRBD1 matches 8 bases. Germline CDR1 reads WNHNN; CDR2 reads SYGVQD (reference sequence). Trimming removed 7 bases from V and 7 bases from J; junction bases left unmatched: 9. This CDR3 is 14 amino acids long. CDR3: CASNGQGLGNTIYF. CDR3 nucleotides: TGCGCCAGCAACGGACAGGGTTTGGGGAACACCATATATTTT.

CDR3 DNA sequence: TGTGCCAGCAGTTTGGGCACCCAAGGCGAGCAGTACTTC. Amino acids: CASSLGTQGEQYF. This chain uses TRBV6-5 with TRBJ2-7; D is ambiguous. V lost 4 bases to trimming and J lost 6 bases, with 13 bases between them. The CDR3 sequence is 13 residues long. The germline CDR1 and CDR2 sequences are MNHEY and SVGAGI.

The rearrangement links TRBV9 to TRBJ2-3, with a tentative D call TRBD2 (5 bases). Trimming removed 0 bases from V and 5 bases from J, with 10 bases in between. The CDR3 is 14 residues long. Germline loops: CDR1 SGDLS, CDR2 YYNGEE. CDR3 DNA: TGTGCCAGCAGCGTAGTAAGCGGCGAAGATACGCAGTATTTT. It encodes CASSVVSGEDTQYF.

The V call is TRBV12-5, the J call TRBJ1-2; no definite D call. V was shortened by 1 base and J by 2 bases, with 5 bases between the two germline ends. In germline, CDR1 is LGHNT, CDR2 FRNRAP. CDR3 length: 13 residues. CDR3 sequence reads: CASGLDSNYGYTF. The CDR3 nucleotides read TGTGCTAGTGGTTTGGACAGCAACTATGGCTACACCTTC.

The chain recombines TRBV10-1 with TRBJ2-1; tentatively, D is TRBD1 (5 bases). V was clipped by 6 bases and J by 4 bases, with 19 bases between them. The CDR3 spans 16 residues. Germline CDR1 and CDR2: WNHNN and SYGVQD (reference sequence). CDR3 bases: TGCGCCAGCAGCCTGAGTCTAGGGGTAGGGTACAATGAGCAGTTCTTC. Protein sequence: CASSLSLGVGYNEQFF.

This chain links TRBV5-6 with TRBJ1-1, with a tentative D call TRBD1 (5 bases). Trimming left V 4 bases short and J 6 bases short, with 13 bases between. Per the germline V gene, CDR1 is SGHDT and CDR2 is YYEEEE. CDR3 length: 13 amino acids. This CDR3 reads CASSQRGAAEAFF. CDR3 nucleotide sequence: TGTGCCAGCAGCCAAAGGGGCGCGGCTGAAGCTTTCTTT.

This chain links TRBV4-1 with TRBJ2-1, with TRBD2 identical over 11 bases. Germline V gene lookup returns CDR1 MGHRA and CDR2 YSYEKL. The junction had 6 bases not matched to a gene; V was cut back by 2 bases and J by 0 bases. The CDR3 has 18 amino acids. In nucleotides, the CDR3 is TGCGCCAGCAGCCAATGGCTAGCGGGGGGTAGCTCCTACAATGAGCAGTTCTTC. This gives the protein CASSQWLAGGSSYNEQFF.